This T cell receptor beta chain was identified in a study of blood T cell repertoires in COVID-19. Across the study: There were acute and convalescent COVID-19 samples, and they came from the United States, Italy and Spain. T cells, B-cell-depleted T cells, or PBMCs supplied cDNA or gDNA.

One Seattle source followed patients from active infection through their disease course. Produced via immunoSEQ multiplex PCR; TCRdb's table is partial and in-frame only. Of 100,000 to 150,000 clones listed, 80% to 95% were seen once; the top ten hold around 2.2%. The CDR3 runs 16 residues. Germline CDR1 PRHDT, CDR2 FYEKMQ (reference sequence). Trimming removed 2 bases from V and 6 bases from J; junction bases left unmatched: 8. This clonotype originated in a man aged 45-65 years with COVID-19, enrolled during active disease. The rearrangement links TRBV13 to TRBJ2-2, with 8 bases identical to TRBD1. Sequences were obtained from peripheral blood. The chain's CDR3 is CASSLNQGAPPGELFF. The CDR3 DNA reads TGTGCCAGCAGCTTAAATCAGGGGGCCCCACCCGGGGAGCTGTTTTTT.